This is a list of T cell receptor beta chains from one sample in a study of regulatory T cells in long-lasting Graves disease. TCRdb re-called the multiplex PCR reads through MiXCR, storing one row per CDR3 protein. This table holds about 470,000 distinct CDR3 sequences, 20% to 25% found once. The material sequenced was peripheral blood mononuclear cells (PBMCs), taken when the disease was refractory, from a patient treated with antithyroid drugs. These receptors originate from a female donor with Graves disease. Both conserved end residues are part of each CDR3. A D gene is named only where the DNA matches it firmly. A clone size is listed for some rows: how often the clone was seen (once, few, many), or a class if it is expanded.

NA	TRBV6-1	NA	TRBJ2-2	CASRRGLTRELFF	TGTGCCAGCAGACGGGGCCTCACCAGGGAGCTGTTTTTT
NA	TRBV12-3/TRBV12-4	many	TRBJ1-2	CASSLGQTPYGYTF	TGTGCCAGCAGTTTAGGACAGACCCCCTATGGCTACACCTTC
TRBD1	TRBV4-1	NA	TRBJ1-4	CASSFQTGTNEKLFF	TGCGCCAGCAGCTTTCAGACAGGGACTAATGAAAAACTGTTTTTT
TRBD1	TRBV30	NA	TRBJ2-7	CAWGQAYEQYF	TGTGCCTGGGGACAGGCGTACGAGCAGTACTTC
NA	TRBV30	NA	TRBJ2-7	CAWGENSYEQYF	TGTGCCTGGGGGGAGAACTCCTACGAGCAGTACTTC
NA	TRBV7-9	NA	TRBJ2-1	CASSLVVYEQFF	TGTGCCAGCAGCTTGGTCGTATATGAGCAGTTCTTC
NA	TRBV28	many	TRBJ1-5	CASSTNTASNQPQHF	TGTGCCAGCAGTACCAACACCGCTAGCAATCAGCCCCAGCATTTT
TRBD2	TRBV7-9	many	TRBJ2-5	CASSLALAGGQETQYF	TGTGCCAGCAGCTTAGCCCTAGCGGGGGGCCAAGAGACCCAGTACTTC
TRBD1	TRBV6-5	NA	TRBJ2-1	CASSYSGQVLNEQFF	TGTGCCAGCAGTTACTCGGGACAGGTTCTCAATGAGCAGTTCTTC
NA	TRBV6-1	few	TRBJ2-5	CASSDPSWGRSIQETQYF	TGTGCCAGCAGTGACCCCTCTTGGGGGCGGAGCATTCAAGAGACCCAGTACTTC
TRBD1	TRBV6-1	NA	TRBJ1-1	CASTIGQGGTEAFF	TGTGCCAGTACAATAGGACAGGGGGGCACTGAAGCTTTCTTT
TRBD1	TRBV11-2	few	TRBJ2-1	CASSPGAGGLYNEQFF	TGTGCCAGCAGCCCGGGGGCAGGGGGCTTATACAATGAGCAGTTCTTC
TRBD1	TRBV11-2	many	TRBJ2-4	CASSFTGVANIQYF	TGTGCCAGCAGCTTCACAGGGGTCGCAAACATTCAGTACTTC
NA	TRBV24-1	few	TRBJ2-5	CATSAFGVQNGETQYF	TGTGCCACCAGTGCCTTCGGGGTCCAAAATGGGGAGACCCAGTACTTC
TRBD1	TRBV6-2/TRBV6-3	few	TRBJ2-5	CASSCLSPEGAGTQYF	TGTGCCAGCAGCTGTCTGTCCCCTGAGGGGGCAGGGACCCAGTACTTC
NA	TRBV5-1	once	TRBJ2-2	CASSPQTGTSNTGELFF	TGCGCCAGCAGCCCTCAGACAGGGACTTCGAACACCGGGGAGCTGTTTTTT
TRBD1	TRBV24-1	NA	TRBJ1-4	CATSDPGQGDEKLFF	TGTGCCACCAGTGACCCGGGACAGGGGGATGAAAAACTGTTTTTT
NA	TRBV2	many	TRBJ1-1	CASSPPDAMNTEAFF	TGTGCCAGCTCGCCCCCGGATGCTATGAACACTGAAGCTTTCTTT
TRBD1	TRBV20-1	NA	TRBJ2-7	CSALTGQGGSYEQYF	TGCAGTGCCCTCACCGGACAGGGGGGATCCTACGAGCAGTACTTC
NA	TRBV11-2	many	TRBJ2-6	CASSLGLSGANVLTF	TGTGCCAGCAGCTTAGGACTTTCTGGGGCCAACGTCCTGACTTTC
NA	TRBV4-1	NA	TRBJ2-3	CASSLQGITDTQYF	TGCGCCAGCAGCCTACAGGGAATCACAGATACGCAGTATTTT